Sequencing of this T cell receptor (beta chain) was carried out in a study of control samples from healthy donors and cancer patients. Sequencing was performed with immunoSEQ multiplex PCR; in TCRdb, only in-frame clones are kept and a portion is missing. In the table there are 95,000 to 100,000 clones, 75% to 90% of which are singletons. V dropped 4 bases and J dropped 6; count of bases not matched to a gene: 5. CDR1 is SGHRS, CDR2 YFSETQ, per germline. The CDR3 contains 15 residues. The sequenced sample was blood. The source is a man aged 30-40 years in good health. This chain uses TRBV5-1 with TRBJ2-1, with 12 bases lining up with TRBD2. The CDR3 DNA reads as TGCGCCAGCAGCCTAGCGGGAGGGCTGGGCAATGAGCAGTTCTTC. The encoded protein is CASSLAGGLGNEQFF.